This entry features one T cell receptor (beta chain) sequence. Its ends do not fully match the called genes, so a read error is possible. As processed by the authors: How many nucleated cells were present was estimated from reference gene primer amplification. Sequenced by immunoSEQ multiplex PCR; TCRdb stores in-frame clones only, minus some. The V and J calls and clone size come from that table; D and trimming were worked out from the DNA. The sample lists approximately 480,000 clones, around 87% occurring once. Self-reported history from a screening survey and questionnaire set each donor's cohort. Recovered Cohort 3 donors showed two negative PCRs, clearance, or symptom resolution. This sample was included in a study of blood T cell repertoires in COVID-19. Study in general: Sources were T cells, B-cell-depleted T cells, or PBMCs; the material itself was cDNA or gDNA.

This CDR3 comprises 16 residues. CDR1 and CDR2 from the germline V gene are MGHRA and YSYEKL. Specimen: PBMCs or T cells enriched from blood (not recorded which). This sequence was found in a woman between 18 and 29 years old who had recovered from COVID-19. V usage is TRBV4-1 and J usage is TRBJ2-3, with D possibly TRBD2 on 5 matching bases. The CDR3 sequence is CASSPGNSKRTATQYF. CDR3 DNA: TGCGCCAGCAGCCCCGGGAACAGCAAACGCACAGCTACGCAGTATTTT.